This T cell receptor beta chain was documented in a study of graft-versus-host responses after intestinal transplantation. The overall study: Every transplant recipient was induced with anti-thymocyte globulin, then maintained on tacrolimus and steroids for roughly 3 years.

Assay used: immunoSEQ multiplex PCR; TCRdb lists only in-frame clones, some missing. The table lists tens of thousands of clones, approximately 94% of them singletons. This CDR3 contains 15 residues. V was pared by 0 bases and J by 3 bases, with 6 bases of the junction left unmatched. Germline values: CDR1 GTSNPN, CDR2 SVGIG (reference sequence). This clonotype originated in a human patient who received an intestinal transplant, so some T cells may come from the graft donor. Here the sequenced sample was PBMCs, taken 156 days after intestinal transplant. This sequence joins TRBV30 and TRBJ2-3, with TRBD2 matching 7 bases. The CDR3 region has the DNA TGTGCCTGGAGTGTACGTCTCGGGGGGACAGATACGCAGTATTTT. Translated, it gives CAWSVRLGGTDTQYF.